The clone carrying this TCR beta chain occurred a few times. No antigen is known for it. This entry comes from a study of identical twins. J was trimmed by 1 base and V by 4 bases; bases with no gene match: 5. There are 15 residues in the CDR3. Germline V gives CDR1 SGHKS, CDR2 YYEKEE (reference sequence). Study-wide points: Recombination models fit unrelated individuals' TCR alpha sharing but underestimated twins'. Alpha sequences that were out-of-frame and twin-shared showed an excess of low generation probability.

TCRdb reprocessed the 5' RACE reads with MiXCR, giving one entry per CDR3 protein. Altogether a few hundred thousand distinct CDR3 sequences are present, about 10% being singletons, with the ten largest covering around 8.6%. The V gene is TRBV5-5, the J gene TRBJ1-5, with 7 bases identical to TRBD1. The specimen was naive T cells sorted from blood. The sequence was collected from a woman aged 45-65 years in good health. CDR3 region: CASSIDRASNQPQHF. CDR3 coding DNA: TGTGCCAGCAGCATTGACAGGGCAAGCAATCAGCCCCAGCATTTT.